This passage covers 28 T cell receptor beta chains from one sample sequenced in a study of blood T cell repertoires in COVID-19. This table comes from immunoSEQ multiplex PCR, and its TCRdb copy is limited to in-frame clones, with some not included. The sample lists 200,000 to 250,000 clones; 75% to 85% were seen once. The sequenced sample consisted of peripheral blood. The receptors come from a woman over 75 with COVID-19, enrolled during active disease.

The chain couples TRBV7-9 to TRBJ1-1; D remains unclear. CDR1 is SEHNR and CDR2 is FQNEAQ in the germline V gene (reference sequence). Trimming pared 5 bases from V and 6 bases from J, leaving 16 bases between. The CDR3 sequence is 14 residues long. Written as DNA, the CDR3 is TGTGCCAGCAGCCCCCAGTCGGGATTAGCTGAAGCTTTCTTT. Amino acid sequence: CASSPQSGLAEAFF.

V and J are TRBV3-1 (or the pseudogene TRBV3-2) and TRBJ1-6; D remains unclear. The germline V gene encodes CDR1 LGHDT and CDR2 YNNKEL (reference sequence). Trimming cost V 1 base and J 13 bases, with 14 bases left between them. This CDR3 has 14 residues. CDR3 sequence: CASSQALNPSPLHF. The CDR3 region has the DNA TGTGCCAGCAGCCAAGCACTTAATCCCTCCCCCCTCCACTTT.

This clone has just a few counts. V gene TRBV6-6 combines with J gene TRBJ1-6, with a weak D call TRBD1 (5 bases). This CDR3 spans 14 amino acids. Germline V gene data show CDR1 as MNHNY and CDR2 as SVGAGI (reference sequence). V shed 2 bases and J shed 7 bases, with 9 bases lying between them. The CDR3 loop reads CASSYGGYNSPLHF. CDR3 bases: TGTGCCAGCAGTTACGGGGGGTACAATTCACCCCTCCACTTT.

This clone was recorded once. The CDR3 loop is CASSESGENNQPQHF. The CDR3 DNA follows: TGCGCCAGCAGTGAGTCAGGGGAAAACAATCAGCCCCAGCATTTT. The rearrangement joins TRBV10-1 to TRBJ1-5; tentative D call: TRBD1 (5 bases). Trimming shortened V by 0 bases and J by 3 bases, and 9 bases separated the two germline ends. The germline V gene has CDR1 WNHNN and CDR2 SYGVQD (reference sequence). This CDR3 spans 15 amino acids.

The chain uses TRBV2 and TRBJ2-5; 8 bases fit TRBD2. Per the germline V gene, CDR1 is SNHLY and CDR2 is FYNNEI. The CDR3 covers 15 residues. The V gene end was trimmed by 3 bases and the J gene end by 5 bases; junction bases not matched to a gene: 8. The CDR3 sequence: CASSDVAGISETQYF. The CDR3 nucleotides are TGTGCCAGCAGTGATGTAGCGGGGATCTCGGAGACCCAGTACTTC.

The rearrangement uses TRBV7-3 and TRBJ1-1; a possible D gene is TRBD1 (5 bases). Trimming stripped 4 bases from V and 4 bases from J, with 10 bases between. Germline assignment: CDR1 SGHTA and CDR2 FQGTGA. The CDR3 runs 13 residues. CDR3 sequence (DNA): TGTGCCAGCAGCTCGGGCAGGGCCACTGAAGCTTTCTTT. Translated, it gives CASSSGRATEAFF.

The chain has TRBV7-9 and TRBJ2-5, with 7 bases matching TRBD1. The J segment lost 2 bases and the V segment lost 6 bases, leaving 3 bases of the junction unmatched. CDR1 and CDR2 (germline): SEHNR, FQNEAQ (reference sequence). This CDR3 region has 13 residues. CDR3 in amino acids: CASRLTGQETQYF. DNA of the CDR3: TGTGCCAGCAGGTTGACAGGGCAAGAGACCCAGTACTTC.

The chain is built from TRBV19 and TRBJ1-2; D perhaps matches TRBD1 (6 bases). V lost 7 bases and J 3 bases, leaving 15 bases between the germline ends. CDR3 length: 14 amino acids. Germline values: CDR1 LNHDA, CDR2 SQIVND (reference sequence). CDR3: CASTSRAGDYGYTF. CDR3 bases: TGTGCCAGTACCAGTCGAGCAGGGGACTATGGCTACACCTTC.

CDR3 in DNA: TGTGCCAGCAGCCTCGAAGGGACTGTTGGTCGGGAGCTGTTTTTT. Encoded protein: CASSLEGTVGRELFF. The chain uses TRBV11-3 and TRBJ2-2; TRBD2 might be the D (6 bases). Trimming left V 5 bases short and J 9 bases short, with 19 bases between. The CDR3 is 15 residues long. The V gene's germline CDR1 is SGHNT and CDR2 YENEEA.

V usage is TRBV7-9 and J usage is TRBJ2-2; TRBD2 matches 9 bases. Trimming cost V 7 bases and J 5 bases; bases outside gene matches: 8. Germline CDR1 reads SEHNR; CDR2 reads FQNEAQ (reference sequence). CDR3 length: 15 residues. The CDR3 sequence: CASNPSGILTGELFF. Written as DNA, the CDR3 is TGTGCCAGCAACCCTAGCGGGATTCTGACCGGGGAGCTGTTTTTT.

V usage is TRBV5-1 and J usage is TRBJ1-1; no definite D call. The CDR3 is 14 amino acids. V lost 1 base, J lost 0 bases, and 7 bases lay in between. Germline lookup yields CDR1 SGHRS and CDR2 YFSETQ. The DNA for the CDR3 is TGCGCCAGCAGCTTGTTCGGGTTGAACACTGAAGCTTTCTTT. Amino acids: CASSLFGLNTEAFF.

The V gene is TRBV30, the J gene TRBJ2-2; maybe TRBD1 (5 bases). The V gene lost 1 base and the J gene lost 3 bases, with 12 bases spanning the gap. CDR1 and CDR2 from the germline V gene are GTSNPN and SVGIG (reference sequence). The CDR3 totals 15 residues. Here the CDR3 reads CAWSGGAGYTGELFF. The CDR3 nucleotides read TGTGCCTGGAGTGGTGGGGCAGGGTACACCGGGGAGCTGTTTTTT.

The chain joins TRBV7-2 to TRBJ2-7, with a weak D call TRBD1 (6 bases). The CDR3 runs to 13 residues. The germline gives CDR1 SGHTA, CDR2 FQGNSA. V lost 7 bases and J 3 bases, leaving 13 bases between the germline ends. CDR3 bases: TGTGCCAGCACAGGAACAGGGCTCTACGAGCAGTACTTC. This gives the protein CASTGTGLYEQYF.

V and J are TRBV2 and TRBJ1-1; D is uncertain. CDR1 and CDR2 from the germline V gene are SNHLY and FYNNEI. The CDR3 is made up of 14 amino acids. V was pared by 5 bases and J by 8 bases, with 18 bases between. The CDR3 DNA is TGTGCCAGCAGTTTCTACTCGGGTGGGTCAGAAGCTTTCTTT. It specifies CASSFYSGGSEAFF.

For this clone: The same CDR3 arises from other DNA sequences in this sample as well. The chain employs TRBV7-2 and TRBJ2-7; 7 bases line up with TRBD1. Germline V lookup: CDR1 SGHTA, CDR2 FQGNSA. Trimming took 2 bases from V and 3 from J; bases not matched to a gene: 1. The CDR3 is 13 amino acids. CDR3 amino acids: CASSLRQGYEQYF. Here the CDR3 DNA reads TGTGCCAGCAGCTTACGACAGGGCTACGAGCAGTACTTC.

This clone has just one count. The chain is built from TRBV30 and TRBJ1-1; D might be TRBD1 (5 bases). The V gene's germline CDR1 is GTSNPN and CDR2 SVGIG (reference sequence). The CDR3 consists of 13 residues. Deletions cut 3 bases from V and 1 base from J, with 9 bases between. For the CDR3, the DNA is TGTGCCTGGAGCGGGGGTCGGAACACTGAAGCTTTCTTT. Protein sequence: CAWSGGRNTEAFF.

V and J are TRBV10-2 and TRBJ1-1, with 8 bases that match TRBD1. This CDR3 comprises 17 residues. The germline V gene encodes CDR1 WSHSY and CDR2 SAAADI. The ends lost 6 bases at V and 3 bases at J; junction bases unmatched: 15. The CDR3 region is CASRPGTGGWSDTEAFF. The CDR3 DNA sequence: TGCGCCAGCAGGCCTGGGACAGGAGGTTGGTCGGACACTGAAGCTTTCTTT.

The gene calls are TRBV7-3 and TRBJ2-1; 9 bases match TRBD2. This CDR3 contains 16 residues. Germline assignment: CDR1 SGHTA and CDR2 FQGTGA. The V segment lost 1 base and the J segment 9 bases; nucleotides outside the gene matches: 10. CDR3: CASSLMVPSGVGEQFF. CDR3 coding DNA: TGTGCCAGCAGCTTAATGGTACCTAGCGGGGTTGGTGAGCAGTTCTTC.

The chain carries TRBV7-3 and TRBJ1-1, with no clear D. Trimming cost V 3 bases and J 3 bases, with 8 bases left between them. The CDR3 runs 13 residues. Germline-derived CDR1 and CDR2 are SGHTA and FQGTGA. The CDR3 reads CASSFGVYTEAFF. The CDR3 nucleotides read TGTGCCAGCAGCTTCGGGGTATACACTGAAGCTTTCTTT.

This chain links TRBV28 with TRBJ1-4; possible D gene TRBD1, 6 bases. CDR1 MDHEN and CDR2 SYDVKM come from the germline V gene. The CDR3 is made up of 15 amino acids. Trimming removed 6 bases from V and 3 bases from J, with 14 bases in between. This CDR3 is CASSPARGSNEKLFF. As DNA, the CDR3 is TGTGCCAGCAGCCCAGCCAGGGGCTCTAATGAAAAACTGTTTTTT.

This sequence joins TRBV25-1 and TRBJ2-3; D ambiguous. Trimming removed 1 base at V and 10 bases at J, with 21 bases between. CDR1 and CDR2 from the germline V gene are MGHDK and SYGVNS. The CDR3 sequence is 16 residues long. The CDR3 sequence: CASSESERLEDTAQYF. In DNA form, the CDR3 reads TGTGCCAGCAGTGAATCAGAGAGGCTGGAAGATACGGCGCAGTATTTT.

The V call is TRBV7-6, the J call TRBJ2-3; TRBD2 matches at 12 bases. With V trimmed by 4 bases and J by 14 bases, 4 bases remained unmatched. The CDR3 has 12 amino acids. Germline V gene lookup returns CDR1 SGHVS and CDR2 FNYEAQ. CDR3 sequence reads: CASSWTSGDLYF. Written as DNA, the CDR3 is TGTGCCAGCAGCTGGACTAGCGGGGATCTGTATTTT.

The chain couples TRBV2 to TRBJ1-2, with D unclear. CDR3 length: 11 amino acids. Germline V gene sequence: CDR1 SNHLY, CDR2 FYNNEI. The ends were cut back, 8 bases at V and 5 bases at J, with 9 bases in the middle. This chain's CDR3 is CASLREYGYTF. CDR3 nucleotide sequence: TGTGCCAGCCTACGGGAATATGGCTACACCTTC.

V usage is TRBV24-1 and J usage is TRBJ1-5; TRBD1 matches at 10 bases. Germline CDR1 reads KGHDR; CDR2 reads SFDVKD. The CDR3 is 15 amino acids. The ends lost 2 bases at V and 4 bases at J; junction bases unmatched: 1. CDR3 region: CATSDSGQGNQPQHF. The CDR3 bases are TGTGCCACCAGTGATTCGGGACAGGGGAATCAGCCCCAGCATTTT.

This chain uses TRBV10-3 with TRBJ2-7; no definite D call. The length of the CDR3 is 14 residues. V was trimmed by 3 bases and J by 0 bases, leaving 9 bases between them. Per germline, CDR1 ENHRY and CDR2 SYGVKD. This chain's CDR3 is CAISDEHNSYEQYF. As DNA, the CDR3 is TGTGCCATCAGTGATGAACACAACTCCTACGAGCAGTACTTC.

The rearrangement joins TRBV7-2 to TRBJ1-2; the match to TRBD1 covers 7 bases. Germline V CDR1 and CDR2: SGHTA, FQGNSA. V dropped 0 bases and J dropped 1; count of bases not matched to a gene: 5. The CDR3 consists of 16 residues. This CDR3 is CASSLAGTVYNYGYTF. For the CDR3, the DNA is TGTGCCAGCAGCTTAGCGGGGACAGTTTATAACTATGGCTACACCTTC.

This sequence joins TRBV10-3 and TRBJ1-2; D is perhaps TRBD1 (6 bases). V lost 7 bases to trimming and J lost 8 bases, with 20 bases between them. CDR3 size: 14 residues. CDR1 is ENHRY and CDR2 is SYGVKD in the germline V gene. The CDR3 bases are TGTGCCATCACCGCCGGGGGGGGGCCGTGGGGCTACACCTTC. This codes for CAITAGGGPWGYTF.

A few counts support this clone. The genes are TRBV4-3 and TRBJ1-5, with D perhaps matching TRBD1 (5 bases). V lost 0 bases, J lost 5 bases, and 14 bases lay in between. Germline V lookup: CDR1 LGHNA, CDR2 YSLEER. This CDR3 is 16 amino acids long. CDR3 in DNA: TGCGCCAGCAGCCAAGATTTGGGAGGGGACCATCAGCCCCAGCATTTT. Translated, it gives CASSQDLGGDHQPQHF.